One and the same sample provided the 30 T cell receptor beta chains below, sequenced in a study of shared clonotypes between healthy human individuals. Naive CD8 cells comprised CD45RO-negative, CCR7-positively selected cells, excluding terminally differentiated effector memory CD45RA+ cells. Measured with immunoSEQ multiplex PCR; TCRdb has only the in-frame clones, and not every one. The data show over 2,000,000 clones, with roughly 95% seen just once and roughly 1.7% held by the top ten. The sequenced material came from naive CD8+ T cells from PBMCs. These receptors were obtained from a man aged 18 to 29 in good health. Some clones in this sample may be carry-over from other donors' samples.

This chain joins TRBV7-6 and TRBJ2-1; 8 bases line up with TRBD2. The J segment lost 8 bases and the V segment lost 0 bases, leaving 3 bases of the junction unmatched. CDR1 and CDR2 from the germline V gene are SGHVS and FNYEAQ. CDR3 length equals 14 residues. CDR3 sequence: CASSLASGADEQFF. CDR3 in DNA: TGTGCCAGCAGCTTAGCTAGCGGGGCTGATGAGCAGTTCTTC.

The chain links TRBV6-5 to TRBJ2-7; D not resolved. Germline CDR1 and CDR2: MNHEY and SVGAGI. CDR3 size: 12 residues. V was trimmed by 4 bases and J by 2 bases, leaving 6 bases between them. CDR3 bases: TGTGCCAGCAGTTCCGTCCCCTACGAGCAGTACTTC. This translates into CASSSVPYEQYF.

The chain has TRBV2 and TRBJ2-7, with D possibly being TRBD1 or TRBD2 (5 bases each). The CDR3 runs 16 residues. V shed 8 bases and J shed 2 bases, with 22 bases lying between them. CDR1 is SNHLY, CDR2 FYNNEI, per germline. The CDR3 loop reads CASGVRDRASPYEQYF. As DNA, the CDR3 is TGTGCCAGCGGCGTTCGGGACCGCGCTTCTCCCTACGAGCAGTACTTC.

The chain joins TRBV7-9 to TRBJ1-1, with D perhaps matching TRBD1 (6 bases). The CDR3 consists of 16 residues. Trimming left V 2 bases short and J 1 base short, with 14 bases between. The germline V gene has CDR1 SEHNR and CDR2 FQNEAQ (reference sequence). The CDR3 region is CASSLPLRTENTEAFF. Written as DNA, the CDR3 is TGTGCCAGCAGCTTACCCCTTAGGACAGAGAACACTGAAGCTTTCTTT.

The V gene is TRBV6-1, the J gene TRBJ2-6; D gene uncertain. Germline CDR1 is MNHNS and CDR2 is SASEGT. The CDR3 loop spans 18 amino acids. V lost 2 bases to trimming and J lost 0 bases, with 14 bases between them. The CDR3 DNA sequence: TGTGCCAGCAGTGAATTGGTTGCCCATTACTCTGGGGCCAACGTCCTGACTTTC. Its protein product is CASSELVAHYSGANVLTF.

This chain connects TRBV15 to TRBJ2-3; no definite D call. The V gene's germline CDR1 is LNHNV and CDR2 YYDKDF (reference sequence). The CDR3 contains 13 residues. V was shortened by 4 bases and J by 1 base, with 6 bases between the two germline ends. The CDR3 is CATSKYRTDTQYF. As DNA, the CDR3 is TGTGCCACCAGCAAGTACCGCACAGATACGCAGTATTTT. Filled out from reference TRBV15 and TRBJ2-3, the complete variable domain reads DAMVIQNPRYQVTQFGKPVTLSCSQTLNHNVMYWYQQKSSQAPKLLFHYYDKDFNNEADTPDNFQSRRPNTSFCFLDIRSPGLGDTAMYLCATSKYRTDTQYFGPGTRLTVL.

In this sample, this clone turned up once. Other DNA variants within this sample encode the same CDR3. The CDR3 DNA is TGTGCCAGCTCGAGCGGGAGGCTTCAAGAGACCCAGTACTTC. Protein: CASSSGRLQETQYF. The chain has TRBV5-6 and TRBJ2-5; TRBD2 matches 9 bases. The CDR3 consists of 14 residues. Germline V gene sequence: CDR1 SGHDT, CDR2 YYEEEE. V dropped 7 bases and J dropped 2; count of bases not matched to a gene: 6.

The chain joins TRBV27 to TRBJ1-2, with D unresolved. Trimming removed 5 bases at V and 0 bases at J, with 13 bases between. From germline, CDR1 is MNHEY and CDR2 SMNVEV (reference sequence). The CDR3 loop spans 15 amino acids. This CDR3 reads CASSPAPGANYGYTF. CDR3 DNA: TGTGCCAGCAGTCCGGCCCCAGGAGCTAACTATGGCTACACCTTC.

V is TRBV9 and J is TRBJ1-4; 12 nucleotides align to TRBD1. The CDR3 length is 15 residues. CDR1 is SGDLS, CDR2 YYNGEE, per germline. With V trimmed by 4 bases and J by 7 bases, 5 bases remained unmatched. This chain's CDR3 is CASSTRDRGPEKLFF. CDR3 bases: TGTGCCAGCAGCACGCGGGACAGGGGGCCTGAAAAACTGTTTTTT.

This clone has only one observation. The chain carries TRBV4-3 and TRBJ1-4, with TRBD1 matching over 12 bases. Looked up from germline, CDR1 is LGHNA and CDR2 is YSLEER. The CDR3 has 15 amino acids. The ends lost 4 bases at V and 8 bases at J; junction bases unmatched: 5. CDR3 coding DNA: TGCGCCAGCAGCCCCGGGACAGGGGGCGCGGAAAAACTGTTTTTT. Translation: CASSPGTGGAEKLFF.

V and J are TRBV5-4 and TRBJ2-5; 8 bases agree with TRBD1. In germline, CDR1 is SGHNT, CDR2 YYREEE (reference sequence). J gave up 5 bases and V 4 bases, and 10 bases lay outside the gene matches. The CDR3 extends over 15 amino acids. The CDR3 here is CASSTRTGLDETQYF. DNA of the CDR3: TGTGCCAGCAGCACCCGGACAGGGCTAGATGAGACCCAGTACTTC.

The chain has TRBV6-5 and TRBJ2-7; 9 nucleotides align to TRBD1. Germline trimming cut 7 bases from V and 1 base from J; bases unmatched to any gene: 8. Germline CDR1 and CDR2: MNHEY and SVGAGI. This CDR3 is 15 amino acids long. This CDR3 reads CASTVRGQGSYEQYF. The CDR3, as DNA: TGTGCCAGCACCGTAAGGGGACAGGGTTCCTACGAGCAGTACTTC.

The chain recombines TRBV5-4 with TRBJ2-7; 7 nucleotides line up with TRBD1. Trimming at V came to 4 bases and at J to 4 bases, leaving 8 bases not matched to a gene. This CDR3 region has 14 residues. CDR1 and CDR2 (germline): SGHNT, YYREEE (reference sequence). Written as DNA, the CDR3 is TGTGCCAGCAGCGTAGACAGGGAGTTGTACGAGCAGTACTTC. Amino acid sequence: CASSVDRELYEQYF.

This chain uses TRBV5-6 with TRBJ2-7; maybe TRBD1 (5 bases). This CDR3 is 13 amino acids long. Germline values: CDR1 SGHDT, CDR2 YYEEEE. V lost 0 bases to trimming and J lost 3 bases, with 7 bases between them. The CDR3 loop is CASSLAGHYEQYF. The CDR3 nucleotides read TGTGCCAGCAGCTTGGCAGGGCACTACGAGCAGTACTTC.

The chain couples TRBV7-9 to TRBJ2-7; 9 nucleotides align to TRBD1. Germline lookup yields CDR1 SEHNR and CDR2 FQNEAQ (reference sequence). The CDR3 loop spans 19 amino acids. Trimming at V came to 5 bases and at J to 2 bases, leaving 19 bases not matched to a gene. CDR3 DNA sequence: TGTGCCAGCAGCGACACCGGGACAGGGACAGGCCCAACGACCTACGAGCAGTACTTC. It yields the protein CASSDTGTGTGPTTYEQYF.

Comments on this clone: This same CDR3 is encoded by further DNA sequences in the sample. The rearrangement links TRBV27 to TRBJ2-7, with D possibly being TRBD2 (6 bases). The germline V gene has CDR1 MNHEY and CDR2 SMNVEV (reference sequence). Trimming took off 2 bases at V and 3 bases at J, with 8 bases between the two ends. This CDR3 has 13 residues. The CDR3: CASSLAGSYEQYF. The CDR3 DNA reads TGTGCCAGCAGTTTAGCGGGAAGCTACGAGCAGTACTTC.

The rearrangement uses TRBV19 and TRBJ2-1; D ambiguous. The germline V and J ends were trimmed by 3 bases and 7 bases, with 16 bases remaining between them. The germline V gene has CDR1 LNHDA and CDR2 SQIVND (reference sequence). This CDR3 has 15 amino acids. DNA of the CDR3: TGTGCCAGTAGTATCAGGCCTAACGTGGGGAATGAGCAGTTCTTC. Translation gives CASSIRPNVGNEQFF.

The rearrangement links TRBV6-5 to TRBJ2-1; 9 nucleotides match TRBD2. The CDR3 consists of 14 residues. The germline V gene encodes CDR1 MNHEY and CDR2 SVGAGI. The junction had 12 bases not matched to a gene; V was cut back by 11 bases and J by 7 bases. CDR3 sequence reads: CAARALAGYNEQFF. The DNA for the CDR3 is TGTGCCGCCAGGGCCCTAGCGGGGTATAATGAGCAGTTCTTC.

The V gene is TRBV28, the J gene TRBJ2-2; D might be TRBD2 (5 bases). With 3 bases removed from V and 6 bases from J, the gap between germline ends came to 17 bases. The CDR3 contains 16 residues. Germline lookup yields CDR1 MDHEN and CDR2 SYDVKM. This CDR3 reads CASSLEDGNNPGELFF. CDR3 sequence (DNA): TGTGCCAGCAGTTTGGAGGACGGGAATAACCCCGGGGAGCTGTTTTTT.

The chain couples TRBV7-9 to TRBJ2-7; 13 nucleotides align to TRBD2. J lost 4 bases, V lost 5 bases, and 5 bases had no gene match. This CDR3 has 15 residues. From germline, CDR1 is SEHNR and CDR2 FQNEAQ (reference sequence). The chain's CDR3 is CASSNRLAGGYEQYF. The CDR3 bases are TGTGCCAGCAGCAACAGACTAGCGGGAGGATACGAGCAGTACTTC.

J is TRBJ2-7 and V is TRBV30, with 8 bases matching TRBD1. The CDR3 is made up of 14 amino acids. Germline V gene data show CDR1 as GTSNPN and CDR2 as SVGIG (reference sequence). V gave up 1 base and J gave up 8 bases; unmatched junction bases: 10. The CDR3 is CAWSAGGGFFQQYF. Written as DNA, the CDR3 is TGTGCCTGGAGTGCAGGGGGCGGTTTCTTTCAGCAGTACTTC.

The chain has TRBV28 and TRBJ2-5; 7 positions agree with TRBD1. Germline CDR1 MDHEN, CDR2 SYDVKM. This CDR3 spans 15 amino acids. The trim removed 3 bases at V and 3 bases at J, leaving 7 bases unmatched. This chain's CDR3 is CASSLAGGPEETQYF. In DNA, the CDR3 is TGTGCCAGCAGTTTGGCAGGGGGACCCGAAGAGACCCAGTACTTC. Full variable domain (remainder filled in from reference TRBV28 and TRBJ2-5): DVKVTQSSRYLVKRTGEKVFLECVQDMDHENMFWYRQDPGLGLRLIYFSYDVKMKEKGDIPEGYSVSREKKERFSLILESASTNQTSMYLCASSLAGGPEETQYFGPGTRLLVL.

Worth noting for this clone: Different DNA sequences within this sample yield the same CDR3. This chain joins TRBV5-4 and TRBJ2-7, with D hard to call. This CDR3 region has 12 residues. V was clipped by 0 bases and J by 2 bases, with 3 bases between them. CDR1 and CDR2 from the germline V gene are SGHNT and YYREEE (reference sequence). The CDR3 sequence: CASSLVPYEQYF. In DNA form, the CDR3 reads TGTGCCAGCAGCTTGGTCCCCTACGAGCAGTACTTC.

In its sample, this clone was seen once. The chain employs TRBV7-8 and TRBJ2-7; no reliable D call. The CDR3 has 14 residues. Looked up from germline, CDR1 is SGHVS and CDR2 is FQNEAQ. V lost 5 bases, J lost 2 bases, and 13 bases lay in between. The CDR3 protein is CASSQTPPTYEQYF. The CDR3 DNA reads TGTGCCAGCAGCCAGACTCCACCTACCTACGAGCAGTACTTC.

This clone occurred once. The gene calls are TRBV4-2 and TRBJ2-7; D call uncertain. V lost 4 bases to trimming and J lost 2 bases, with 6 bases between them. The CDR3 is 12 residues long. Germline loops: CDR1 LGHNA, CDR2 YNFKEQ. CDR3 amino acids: CASSPHTYEQYF. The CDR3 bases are TGTGCCAGCAGCCCCCATACCTACGAGCAGTACTTC.

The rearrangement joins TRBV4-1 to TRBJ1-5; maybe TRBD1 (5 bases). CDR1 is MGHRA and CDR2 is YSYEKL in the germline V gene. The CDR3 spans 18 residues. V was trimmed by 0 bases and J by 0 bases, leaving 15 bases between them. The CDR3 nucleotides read TGCGCCAGCAGCCAAGAAAGGCAGGGACTCTATAGCAATCAGCCCCAGCATTTT. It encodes CASSQERQGLYSNQPQHF.

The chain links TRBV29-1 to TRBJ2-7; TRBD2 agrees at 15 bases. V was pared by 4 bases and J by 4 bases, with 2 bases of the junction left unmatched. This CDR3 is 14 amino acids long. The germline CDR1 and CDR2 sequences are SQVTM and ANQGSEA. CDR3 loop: CSVGTSGRGYEQYF. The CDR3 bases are TGCAGCGTTGGGACTAGCGGGAGGGGGTACGAGCAGTACTTC.

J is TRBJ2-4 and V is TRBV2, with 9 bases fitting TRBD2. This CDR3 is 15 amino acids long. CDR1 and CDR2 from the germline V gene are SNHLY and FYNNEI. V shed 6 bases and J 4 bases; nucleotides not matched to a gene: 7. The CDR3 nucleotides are TGTGCCAGCAGCCCGTGGACTAGCGTGAAAAACATTCAGTACTTC. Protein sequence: CASSPWTSVKNIQYF.

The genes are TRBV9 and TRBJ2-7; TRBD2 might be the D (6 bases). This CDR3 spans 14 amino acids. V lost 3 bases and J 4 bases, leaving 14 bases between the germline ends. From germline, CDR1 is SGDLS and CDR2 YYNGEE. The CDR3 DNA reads TGTGCCAGCAGCGCCCGGGACTTGGCATACGAGCAGTACTTC. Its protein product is CASSARDLAYEQYF.

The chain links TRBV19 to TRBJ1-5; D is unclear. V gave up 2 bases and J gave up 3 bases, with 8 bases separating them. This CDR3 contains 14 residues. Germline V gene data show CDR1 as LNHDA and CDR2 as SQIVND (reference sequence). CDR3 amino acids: CASSILSTNQPQHF. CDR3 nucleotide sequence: TGTGCCAGTAGTATACTCAGTACCAATCAGCCCCAGCATTTT.